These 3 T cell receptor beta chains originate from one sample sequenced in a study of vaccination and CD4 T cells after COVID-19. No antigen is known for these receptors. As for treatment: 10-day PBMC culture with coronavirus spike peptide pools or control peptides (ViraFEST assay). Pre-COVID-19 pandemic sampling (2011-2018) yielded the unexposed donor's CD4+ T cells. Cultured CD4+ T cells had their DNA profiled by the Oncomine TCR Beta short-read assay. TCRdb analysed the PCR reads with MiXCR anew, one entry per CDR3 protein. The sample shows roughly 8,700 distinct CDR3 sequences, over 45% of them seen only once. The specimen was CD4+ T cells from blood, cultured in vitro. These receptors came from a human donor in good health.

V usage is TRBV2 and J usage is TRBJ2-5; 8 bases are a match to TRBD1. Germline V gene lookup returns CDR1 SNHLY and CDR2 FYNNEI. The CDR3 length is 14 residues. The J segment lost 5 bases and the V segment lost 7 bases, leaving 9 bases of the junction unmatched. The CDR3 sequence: CASTRGQPSETQYF. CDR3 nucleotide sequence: TGTGCCAGCACCAGGGGGCAGCCCTCGGAGACCCAGTACTTC.

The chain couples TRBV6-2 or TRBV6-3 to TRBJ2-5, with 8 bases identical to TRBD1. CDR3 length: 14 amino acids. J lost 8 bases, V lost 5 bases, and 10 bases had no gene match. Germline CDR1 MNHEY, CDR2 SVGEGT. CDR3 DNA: TGTGCCAGCAGTCCGGACAGGGAGCTATATACCCAGTACTTC. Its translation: CASSPDRELYTQYF.

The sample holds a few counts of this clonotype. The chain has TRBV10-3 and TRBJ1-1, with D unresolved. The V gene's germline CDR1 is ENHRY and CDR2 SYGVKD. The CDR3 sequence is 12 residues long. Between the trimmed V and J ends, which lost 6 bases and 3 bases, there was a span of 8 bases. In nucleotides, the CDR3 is TGTGCCATCAGAAACAGTTACACTGAAGCTTTCTTT. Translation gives CAIRNSYTEAFF.